The 31 T cell receptor beta chains below all came from one sample that was sequenced in a study of blood T cell repertoires in COVID-19. Only in-frame clones appear in the TCRdb table, and some are missing; sequencing was by immunoSEQ multiplex PCR. This table has about 170,000 clones, 84% appearing once. The sequencing sample was made of peripheral blood. These receptors all stem from a man aged 35 to 55 who had recovered from COVID-19.

The V call is TRBV11-1, the J call TRBJ2-3; 8 bases align to TRBD2. Trimming took 8 bases from V and 0 from J; bases not matched to a gene: 10. Looked up from germline, CDR1 is SGHAT and CDR2 is FQDESV (reference sequence). The CDR3 length is 16 residues. CDR3: CASGRGGSPSTDTQYF. CDR3 DNA sequence: TGTGCCAGCGGCCGCGGGGGGTCCCCTAGCACAGATACGCAGTATTTT. Together with reference TRBV11-1 and TRBJ2-3, the CDR3 gives the full variable domain: EAEVAQSPRYKITEKSQAVAFWCDPISGHATLYWYRQILGQGPELLVQFQDESVVDDSQLPKDRFSAERLKGVDSTLKIQPAELGDSAMYLCASGRGGSPSTDTQYFGPGTRLTVL.

A single count supports this clone. V is TRBV6-5 and J is TRBJ1-4; 7 bases are shared with TRBD1. Per the germline V gene, CDR1 is MNHEY and CDR2 is SVGAGI. This CDR3 spans 15 amino acids. The trim removed 2 bases at V and 8 bases at J, leaving 8 bases unmatched. CDR3 amino acids: CASSYGTGENEKLFF. The CDR3 DNA reads as TGTGCCAGCAGTTACGGAACAGGGGAGAACGAAAAACTGTTTTTT.

The chain links TRBV4-3 to TRBJ2-7; perhaps TRBD1 as D (6 bases). Trimming left V 1 base short and J 7 bases short, with 11 bases between. Germline lookup yields CDR1 LGHNA and CDR2 YSLEER. CDR3 length: 13 amino acids. The CDR3 DNA is TGCGCCAGCAGCCAAGTGACAGGTAGGGAGCAGTACTTC. Its translation is CASSQVTGREQYF.

In its sample, this clone was seen many times. The V call is TRBV6-2 or TRBV6-3, the J call TRBJ2-3; 8 bases fit TRBD2. Losses at the gene ends were 7 bases for V and 0 bases for J; bases not matched to a gene: 9. Germline lookup yields CDR1 MNHEY and CDR2 SVGEGT. This CDR3 has 16 amino acids. The CDR3 nucleotides are TGTGCCAGCACCCCGGGGGGGTTCTCTAGCACAGATACGCAGTATTTT. Amino acids: CASTPGGFSSTDTQYF.

V and J are TRBV11-2 and TRBJ2-7; perhaps TRBD2 as D (5 bases). V dropped 5 bases and J dropped 3 bases, with 11 bases sitting between them. This CDR3 spans 13 amino acids. Germline V gene sequence: CDR1 SGHAT, CDR2 FQNNGV. The CDR3 region is CASSRGSFYEQYF. Written as DNA, the CDR3 is TGTGCCAGCAGCCGGGGATCGTTCTACGAGCAGTACTTC.

CDR3 sequence: CAWTKTGEIFEQYF. CDR3 nucleotides: TGTGCCTGGACTAAGACAGGGGAGATATTCGAGCAGTACTTC. J is TRBJ2-7 and V is TRBV30; TRBD1 aligns across 8 bases. J was trimmed by 6 bases and V by 4 bases; bases with no gene match: 11. Per germline, CDR1 GTSNPN and CDR2 SVGIG (reference sequence). This CDR3 spans 14 amino acids.

The chain is built from TRBV5-4 and TRBJ2-2; 9 bases are shared with TRBD1. This CDR3 has 16 amino acids. Trimming took 4 bases from V and 4 from J; bases not matched to a gene: 8. Germline V gives CDR1 SGHNT, CDR2 YYREEE (reference sequence). CDR3 coding DNA: TGTGCCAGCAGCGCCCGACAGGGGGTCAGCACCGGGGAGCTGTTTTTT. Translated, it gives CASSARQGVSTGELFF.

The V gene is TRBV11-3, the J gene TRBJ2-2; possible D gene TRBD2, 6 bases. Trimming left V 4 bases short and J 3 bases short, with 18 bases between. CDR3 length equals 17 residues. The germline V gene encodes CDR1 SGHNT and CDR2 YENEEA. This chain's CDR3 is CASSSRGRPGDTGELFF. CDR3 nucleotides: TGTGCCAGCAGCTCCCGAGGGAGGCCCGGCGACACCGGGGAGCTGTTTTTT.

This sequence joins TRBV6-5 and TRBJ2-1; 11 nucleotides agree with TRBD2. The CDR3 is made up of 16 amino acids. With 2 bases clipped from V and 4 bases from J, the junction kept 4 bases outside the gene matches. The germline V gene encodes CDR1 MNHEY and CDR2 SVGAGI. CDR3 nucleotides: TGTGCCAGCAGTTACGGTACTAGCGGGAGATACAATGAGCAGTTCTTC. It specifies CASSYGTSGRYNEQFF.

This clone was counted once. The chain carries TRBV4-3 and TRBJ2-7; D call uncertain. Trimming removed 0 bases from V and 2 bases from J, with 11 bases in between. Germline V gene sequence: CDR1 LGHNA, CDR2 YSLEER. This CDR3 region has 15 residues. CDR3 bases: TGCGCCAGCAGCCAAGAAAAGAGCCAGGCCTACGAGCAGTACTTC. It codes for CASSQEKSQAYEQYF.

V usage is TRBV19 and J usage is TRBJ2-7, with 7 bases lining up with TRBD1. Germline CDR1 reads LNHDA; CDR2 reads SQIVND (reference sequence). This CDR3 contains 14 residues. The V gene end was trimmed by 3 bases and the J gene end by 2 bases; junction bases not matched to a gene: 4. CDR3 loop: CASSISGQTYEQYF. The CDR3 DNA is TGTGCCAGTAGTATTTCGGGACAGACCTACGAGCAGTACTTC. Supplemented by reference TRBV19 and TRBJ2-7, the full variable domain reads DGGITQSPKYLFRKEGQNVTLSCEQNLNHDAMYWYRQDPGQGLRLIYYSQIVNDFQKGDIAEGYSVSREKKESFPLTVTSAQKNPTAFYLCASSISGQTYEQYFGPGTRLTVT.

This clone showed up just once. The rearrangement joins TRBV6-2 or TRBV6-3 to TRBJ1-5, with a possible D match to TRBD1 (6 bases). V lost 5 bases, J lost 2 bases, and 16 bases lay in between. The CDR3 length is 16 residues. Germline V gene lookup returns CDR1 MNHEY and CDR2 SVGEGT. The CDR3 spells CASSKMLGAGNQPQHF. Written as DNA, the CDR3 is TGTGCCAGCAGTAAGATGCTGGGGGCCGGCAATCAGCCCCAGCATTTT.

V and J are TRBV28 and TRBJ1-2; 9 nucleotides align to TRBD1. In germline, CDR1 is MDHEN, CDR2 SYDVKM. CDR3 length equals 15 residues. With 8 bases clipped from V and 3 bases from J, the junction kept 10 bases outside the gene matches. The CDR3, as DNA: TGTGCCAGCTTAAAACAGGGGGCCTCTTACTATGGCTACACCTTC. This codes for CASLKQGASYYGYTF.

The V and J genes are TRBV10-3 and TRBJ1-2; D not resolved. Germline V gene lookup returns CDR1 ENHRY and CDR2 SYGVKD. The CDR3 loop spans 12 amino acids. The V end was cut by 0 bases, the J end by 8 bases, with 7 bases between. The CDR3 loop reads CAISESRLGYTF. CDR3 DNA: TGTGCCATCAGTGAGTCGCGGTTAGGCTACACCTTC.

This rearrangement joins TRBV10-3 to TRBJ1-1, with D unclear. V was cut by 6 bases and J by 3 bases, with 17 bases left in between. The CDR3 has 15 residues. The germline V gene has CDR1 ENHRY and CDR2 SYGVKD. The CDR3 region is CAISGVEGWDTEAFF. The DNA for the CDR3 is TGTGCCATCAGCGGGGTAGAGGGATGGGACACTGAAGCTTTCTTT.

The rearrangement uses TRBV20-1 and TRBJ2-1; D call uncertain. Germline-derived CDR1 and CDR2 are DFQATT and SNEGSKA (reference sequence). This CDR3 is built from 11 residues. Trimming left V 3 bases short and J 8 bases short, with 8 bases between. CDR3 DNA sequence: TGCAGTGCTAGCCAGTTTTATGAGCAGTTCTTC. Protein: CSASQFYEQFF.

The table lists this clone with many counts. The chain carries TRBV11-2 and TRBJ1-2, with D possibly matching TRBD1 (5 bases). This CDR3 is 15 amino acids long. Trimming cost V 5 bases and J 0 bases, with 13 bases left between them. Germline V gives CDR1 SGHAT, CDR2 FQNNGV. The CDR3 is CASSHVGDPNYGYTF. The DNA of the CDR3 is TGTGCCAGCAGCCATGTAGGGGATCCTAACTATGGCTACACCTTC. The whole variable domain, remainder taken from reference TRBV11-2 and TRBJ1-2, is EAGVAQSPRYKIIEKRQSVAFWCNPISGHATLYWYQQILGQGPKLLIQFQNNGVVDDSQLPKDRFSAERLKGVDSTLKIQPAKLEDSAVYLCASSHVGDPNYGYTFGSGTRLTVV.

In its sample, this clone was seen once. V gene TRBV27 combines with J gene TRBJ2-1; D perhaps matches TRBD2 (6 bases). The germline gives CDR1 MNHEY, CDR2 SMNVEV (reference sequence). This CDR3 comprises 12 residues. The V and J ends lost 3 bases and 6 bases respectively, with 6 bases between them. The CDR3 bases are TGTGCCAGCAGTTTGGGGGGCAATGAGCAGTTCTTC. It yields the protein CASSLGGNEQFF.

V is TRBV9 and J is TRBJ1-1; D is possibly TRBD1 (6 bases). The V end was cut by 3 bases, the J end by 3 bases, with 15 bases between. Germline V CDR1 and CDR2: SGDLS, YYNGEE. This CDR3 contains 15 residues. The chain's CDR3 is CASSAQGLRDTEAFF. As DNA, the CDR3 is TGTGCCAGCAGCGCCCAGGGGTTAAGGGACACTGAAGCTTTCTTT.

The rearrangement joins TRBV12-5 to TRBJ1-2; D gene uncertain. Deletions cut 0 bases from V and 3 bases from J, with 8 bases between. Germline V gene data show CDR1 as LGHNT and CDR2 as FRNRAP. The CDR3 spans 14 residues. The CDR3 bases are TGTGCTAGTGGTTTGGTTGGGCAGGACTATGGCTACACCTTC. It specifies CASGLVGQDYGYTF.

The gene calls are TRBV5-1 and TRBJ2-3, with a tentative D call TRBD2 (6 bases). There are 14 residues in the CDR3. The V end lost 2 bases, the J end lost 2 bases, and 9 bases lay between the germline ends. Germline V gene sequence: CDR1 SGHRS, CDR2 YFSETQ. CDR3 region: CASSFERVTDTQYF. Here the CDR3 DNA reads TGCGCCAGCAGCTTTGAGCGGGTCACAGATACGCAGTATTTT.

The V gene is TRBV5-4, the J gene TRBJ2-2, with TRBD1 matching 7 bases. V shed 9 bases, J shed 0 bases, and the junction held 5 bases outside the gene matches. The length of the CDR3 is 14 residues. CDR1 SGHNT and CDR2 YYREEE come from the germline V gene (reference sequence). For the CDR3, the DNA is TGTGCCACCAAGACAGGGACGAACACCGGGGAGCTGTTTTTT. Protein sequence: CATKTGTNTGELFF.

This chain uses TRBV24-1 with TRBJ2-6, with D possibly being TRBD2 (7 bases). Germline CDR1 reads KGHDR; CDR2 reads SFDVKD. V lost 12 bases, J lost 0 bases, and 20 bases lay in between. The CDR3 runs to 17 residues. CDR3 loop: CASLGGGQSSGANVLTF. The CDR3 nucleotides are TGTGCCTCTCTAGGGGGGGGCCAGAGCTCTGGGGCCAACGTCCTGACTTTC.

The chain joins TRBV2 to TRBJ2-7; 8 bases fit TRBD1. J was trimmed by 2 bases and V by 9 bases; bases with no gene match: 3. The CDR3 runs to 12 residues. In germline, CDR1 is SNHLY, CDR2 FYNNEI. CDR3 region: CARGTGTYEQYF. As DNA, the CDR3 is TGTGCCAGAGGGACAGGAACCTACGAGCAGTACTTC.

The chain has TRBV24-1 and TRBJ1-2, with D possibly matching TRBD1 (6 bases). CDR1 and CDR2 (germline): KGHDR, SFDVKD. The germline V and J ends were trimmed by 4 bases and 2 bases, with 13 bases remaining between them. The CDR3 extends over 15 amino acids. CDR3 sequence reads: CATSDPIGGNYGYTF. Here the CDR3 DNA reads TGTGCCACCAGTGACCCAATAGGGGGAAACTATGGCTACACCTTC.

The genes are TRBV2 and TRBJ1-5; no firm D call. From germline, CDR1 is SNHLY and CDR2 FYNNEI. This CDR3 region has 15 residues. V gave up 4 bases and J gave up 1 base, with 11 bases separating them. CDR3 loop: CASSVLGRSNQPQHF. The CDR3 bases are TGTGCCAGCAGTGTGTTAGGGAGAAGCAATCAGCCCCAGCATTTT.

This clone was seen only a few times. V usage is TRBV7-2 and J usage is TRBJ1-1, with D uncertain. The CDR3 totals 12 residues. V was pared by 5 bases and J by 4 bases, with 8 bases between. Germline CDR1 reads SGHTA; CDR2 reads FQGNSA. DNA for the CDR3: TGTGCCAGCAGCGTCCGGGGCACTGAAGCTTTCTTT. Amino acids: CASSVRGTEAFF.

This chain links TRBV3-1 (or the pseudogene TRBV3-2) with TRBJ1-2; D remains ambiguous. Germline loops: CDR1 LGHDT, CDR2 YNNKEL (reference sequence). V lost 4 bases, J lost 8 bases, and 11 bases lay in between. The CDR3 totals 12 residues. The CDR3 DNA is TGTGCCAGCAGCCGGGGAGGTTACGGCTACACCTTC. Protein sequence: CASSRGGYGYTF.

The chain has TRBV2 and TRBJ1-2; D might be TRBD1 (6 bases). The ends were cut back, 8 bases at V and 7 bases at J, with 14 bases in the middle. Germline-derived CDR1 and CDR2 are SNHLY and FYNNEI. CDR3 length: 12 residues. The CDR3 DNA sequence: TGTGCCAGCGGGGGGGCAGTAAGTGGCTACACCTTC. Translated, it gives CASGGAVSGYTF.

This clone was seen a single time. This chain links TRBV6-5 with TRBJ1-4, with TRBD1 matching over 9 bases. CDR3 length equals 16 residues. The trim removed 0 bases at V and 8 bases at J, leaving 7 bases unmatched. CDR1 is MNHEY and CDR2 is SVGAGI in the germline V gene. For the CDR3, the DNA is TGTGCCAGCAGTTACTCACAGGGGACAGGGAGCGAAAAACTGTTTTTT. It is translated as CASSYSQGTGSEKLFF.

The chain carries TRBV5-4 and TRBJ2-6; TRBD1 matches 9 bases. This CDR3 has 19 residues. The V gene end was trimmed by 0 bases and the J gene end by 0 bases; junction bases not matched to a gene: 7. Germline CDR1 SGHNT, CDR2 YYREEE (reference sequence). The CDR3 here is CASSLGGGQGISGANVLTF. The CDR3 coding sequence is TGTGCCAGCAGCTTGGGGGGAGGACAGGGGATCTCTGGGGCCAACGTCCTGACTTTC.